This TCR beta chain was identified during a study of long-term antiretroviral therapy in people with HIV. Study results and caveats: HIV repertoires had narrower CDR3 length ranges than controls.

Regarding this clone: The antigen is not known.

Run at survey level, the immunoSEQ assay was version v3.0. Some clones are missing from TCRdb's copy, which holds only in-frame ones; the method was immunoSEQ multiplex PCR. The data contain thousands of clones, over 75% of them singletons. V dropped 5 bases and J dropped 4 bases, with 15 bases sitting between them. CDR1 is SGHNT, CDR2 YYREEE, per germline (reference sequence). The CDR3 is 14 amino acids. Until DNA extraction, the samples held between about 0.9-11 million cryopreserved PBMC. This chain joins TRBV5-4 and TRBJ1-1, with a weak D call TRBD1 (5 bases). The sequence derives from a man in his forties with HIV. The sequencing here drew on unsorted PBMCs, taken 0.1 years after starting antiretroviral therapy. CDR3 in DNA: TGTGCCAGCAGTTGGTCGGGGGGGAGCACTGAAGCTTTCTTT. It translates to CASSWSGGSTEAFF.